The sequence of this TCR beta chain was determined in a study of blood T cell repertoires in COVID-19. Profiling relied on immunoSEQ multiplex PCR, and the TCRdb table lists in-frame clones only, not all of them. The profile covers about 200,000 clones, with 75% to 90% appearing a single time and 7.5% to 9.5% taken by the ten largest. This CDR3 region has 14 residues. CDR1 and CDR2 from the germline V gene are MDHEN and SYDVKM. V was clipped by 6 bases and J by 7 bases, with 15 bases between them. Seattle's cohort entered during active infection and was followed longitudinally. Sequenced material: peripheral blood. The gene calls are TRBV28 and TRBJ2-2; possibly TRBD1 for D (7 bases). This TCR derives from an elderly woman with COVID-19, enrolled during active disease. CDR3 nucleotides: TGTGCCAGCAGCCGCGGGGACAGTCGCGGGGAGCTGTTTTTT. It translates to CASSRGDSRGELFF.